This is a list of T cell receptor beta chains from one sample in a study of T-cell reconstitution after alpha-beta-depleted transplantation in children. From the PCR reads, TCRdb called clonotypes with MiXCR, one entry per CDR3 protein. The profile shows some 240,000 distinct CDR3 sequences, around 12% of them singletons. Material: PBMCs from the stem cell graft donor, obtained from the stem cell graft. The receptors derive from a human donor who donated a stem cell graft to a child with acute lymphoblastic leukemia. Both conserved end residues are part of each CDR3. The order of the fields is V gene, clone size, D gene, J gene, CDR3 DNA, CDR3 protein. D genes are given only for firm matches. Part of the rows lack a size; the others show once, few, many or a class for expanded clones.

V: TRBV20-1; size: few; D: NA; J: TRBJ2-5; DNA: TGCAGTGCTAGGAAACTAGGATCGGCGACCCAGTACTTC; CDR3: CSARKLGSATQYF
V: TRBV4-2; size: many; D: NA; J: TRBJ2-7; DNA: TGTGCCAGCAGCCGACATCCCGGCGGGACAGTCTTTGCGAACGAGCAGTACTTC; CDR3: CASSRHPGGTVFANEQYF
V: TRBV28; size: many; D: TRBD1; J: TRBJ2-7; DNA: TGTGCCAGCAGTTTTGTGACAGGGTCCTACGAGCAGTACTTC; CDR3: CASSFVTGSYEQYF
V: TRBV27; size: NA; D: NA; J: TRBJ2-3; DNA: TGTGCCAGCACCTTAGGGAATACGCAGTATTTT; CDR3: CASTLGNTQYF
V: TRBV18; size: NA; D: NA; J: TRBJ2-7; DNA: TGTGCCAGCTCACCCGACACCAACCCCTCCTACGAGCAGTACTTC; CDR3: CASSPDTNPSYEQYF
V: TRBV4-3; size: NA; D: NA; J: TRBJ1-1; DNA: TGCGCCAGCAGCCAAGAGACAGATCATGAAAACACTGAAGCTTTCTTT; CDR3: CASSQETDHENTEAFF
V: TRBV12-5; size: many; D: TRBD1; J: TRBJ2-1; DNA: TGTGCTAGTGGTTTGGTCCTCGGACAGGGGTGGGAGCAGTTCTTC; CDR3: CASGLVLGQGWEQFF
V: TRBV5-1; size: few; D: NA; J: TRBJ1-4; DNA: TGCGCCAGCTCACCTAGACTAGACGAAAAACTGTTTTTT; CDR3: CASSPRLDEKLFF
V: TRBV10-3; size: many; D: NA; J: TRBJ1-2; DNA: TGTGCCATCAGTGAGTTAGGGACGGAGGGAGGCTACACCTTC; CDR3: CAISELGTEGGYTF
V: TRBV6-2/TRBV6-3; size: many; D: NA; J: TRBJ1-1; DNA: TGTGCCAGCACCTTCATCGCCGGGACCACTGAAGCTTTCTTT; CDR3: CASTFIAGTTEAFF
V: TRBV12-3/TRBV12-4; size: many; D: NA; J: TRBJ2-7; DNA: TGTGCCAGCAGTTTAGCGCTCTACGAGCAGTACTTC; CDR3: CASSLALYEQYF
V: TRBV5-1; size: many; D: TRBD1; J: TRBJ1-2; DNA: TGCGCCAGCAGCGCCGACAGGGGATATGGCTACACCTTC; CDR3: CASSADRGYGYTF
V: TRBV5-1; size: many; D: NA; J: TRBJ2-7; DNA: TGCGCCAGCAGCTTACAGGGGACTGGGTACGAGCAGTACTTC; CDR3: CASSLQGTGYEQYF
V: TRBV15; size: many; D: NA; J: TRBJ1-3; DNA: TGTGCCACCAGCAGAGATCTTGGGTCTGGAAACACCATATATTTT; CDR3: CATSRDLGSGNTIYF
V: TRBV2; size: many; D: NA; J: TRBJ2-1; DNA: TGTGCCAGCAAGCGGCTTTCCTTCAATGAGCAGTTCTTC; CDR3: CASKRLSFNEQFF
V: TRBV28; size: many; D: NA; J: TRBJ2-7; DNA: TGTGCCAGCAGCCCTACCCAGGTCGAGCAGTACTTC; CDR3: CASSPTQVEQYF
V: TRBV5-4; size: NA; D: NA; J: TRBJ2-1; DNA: TGTGCCAGCAGCGTGCAGGGAGCCTACAATGAGCAGTTCTTC; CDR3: CASSVQGAYNEQFF
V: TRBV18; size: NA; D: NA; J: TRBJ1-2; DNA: TGTGCCAGCTCACCAGTCCGGACAGTGCTGCGAGGCTACACCTTC; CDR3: CASSPVRTVLRGYTF
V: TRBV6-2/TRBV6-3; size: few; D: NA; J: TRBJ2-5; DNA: TGTGCCAGCAGTTACTCGACGTTGCGAGAGACCCAGTACTTC; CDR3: CASSYSTLRETQYF
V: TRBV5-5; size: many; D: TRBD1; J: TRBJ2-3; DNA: TGTGCCAGCAGCCGACCTGGGACAGCAAGCACAGATACGCAGTATTTT; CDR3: CASSRPGTASTDTQYF
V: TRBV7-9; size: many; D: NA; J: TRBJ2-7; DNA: TGTGCCAGCGCGCCTGGGCCATTCCTCTACGAGCAGTACTTC; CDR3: CASAPGPFLYEQYF
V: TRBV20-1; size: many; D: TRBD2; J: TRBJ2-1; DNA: TGCAGTGCTACCGAGCTTAGCGGGAGTATCAATGAGCAGTTCTTC; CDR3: CSATELSGSINEQFF
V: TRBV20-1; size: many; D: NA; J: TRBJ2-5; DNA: TGCTCCGTGGAGGAACCACCAGCAGAGACCCAGTACTTC; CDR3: CSVEEPPAETQYF
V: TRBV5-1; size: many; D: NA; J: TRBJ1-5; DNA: TGCGCCAGCAGTACAGGCCTTCAGAGCCAGCCCCAGCATTTT; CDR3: CASSTGLQSQPQHF
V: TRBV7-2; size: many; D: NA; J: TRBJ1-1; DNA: TGTGCCAGCAGCTTAGCAGGGGTCACTGAAGCTTTCTTT; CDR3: CASSLAGVTEAFF
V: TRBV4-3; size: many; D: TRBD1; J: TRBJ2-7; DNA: TGCGCCAGCAGCCAGGGCGGACAGGGGCAATACGAGCAGTACTTC; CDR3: CASSQGGQGQYEQYF
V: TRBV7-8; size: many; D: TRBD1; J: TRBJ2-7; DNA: TGTGCCAGCAGCTTGATAGGGACAGTCCAAAGGGGCGAGCAGTACTTC; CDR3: CASSLIGTVQRGEQYF
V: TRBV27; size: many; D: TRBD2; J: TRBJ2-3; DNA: TGTGCCAGCAGTCGAGGACTAGCGGGACCGAGCACAGATACGCAGTATTTT; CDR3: CASSRGLAGPSTDTQYF
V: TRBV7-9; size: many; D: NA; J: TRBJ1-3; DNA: TGTGCCAGCACATCGACCGATAGCTCTGGAAACACCATATATTTT; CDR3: CASTSTDSSGNTIYF
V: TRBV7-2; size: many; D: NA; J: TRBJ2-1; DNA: TGTGCCAGCAGCTTGTTACAATACAATGAGCAGTTCTTC; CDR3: CASSLLQYNEQFF
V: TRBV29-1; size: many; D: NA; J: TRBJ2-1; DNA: TGCAGCGTTCAGGACCGGGAGCAGTTCTTC; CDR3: CSVQDREQFF
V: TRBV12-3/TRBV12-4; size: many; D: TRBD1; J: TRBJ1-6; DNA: TGTGCCAGCAGTTTTACAGGGGGCGTCAGTTCACCCCTCCACTTT; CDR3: CASSFTGGVSSPLHF
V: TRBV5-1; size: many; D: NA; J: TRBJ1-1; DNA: TGCGCCAGCAGGGTTGATTACACTGAAGCTTTCTTT; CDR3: CASRVDYTEAFF
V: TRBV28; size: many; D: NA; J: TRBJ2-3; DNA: TGTGCCAGCAGCTTGGACCTAGTTTTAGATACGCAGTATTTT; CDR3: CASSLDLVLDTQYF
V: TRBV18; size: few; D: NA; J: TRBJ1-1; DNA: TGTGCCAGCTCACCACCGAGGCAGGGTGAAGCTTTCTTT; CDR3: CASSPPRQGEAFF
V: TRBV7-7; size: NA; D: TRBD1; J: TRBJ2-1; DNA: TGTGCCAGCAGCCAGCCGGGACAGACCTACAATGAGCAGTTCTTC; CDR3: CASSQPGQTYNEQFF
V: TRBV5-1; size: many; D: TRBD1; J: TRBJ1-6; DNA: TGCGCCAGCAGTCGAGGGGGCTCGAGCTCCTATAATTCACCCCTCCACTTT; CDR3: CASSRGGSSSYNSPLHF
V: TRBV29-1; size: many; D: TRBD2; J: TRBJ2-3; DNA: TGCAGCGCCGGGCGGCTAGCGGGTAGCACAGATACGCAGTATTTT; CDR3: CSAGRLAGSTDTQYF
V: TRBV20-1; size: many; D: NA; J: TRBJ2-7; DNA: TGCAGTGCTTTAGGGCTCTCCTACGAGCAGTACTTC; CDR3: CSALGLSYEQYF
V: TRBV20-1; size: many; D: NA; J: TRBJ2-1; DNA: TGCAGTGCGTCTCGCGACGTTGATGAGCAGTTCTTC; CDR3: CSASRDVDEQFF
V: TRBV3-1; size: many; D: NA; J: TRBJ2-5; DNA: TGTGCCAGCAGCCAAGGGACAGAGTACTTCCAAGAGACCCAGTACTTC; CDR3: CASSQGTEYFQETQYF
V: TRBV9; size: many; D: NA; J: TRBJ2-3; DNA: TGTGCCAGCAATGGGGGCCAGCGCACAGATACGCAGTATTTT; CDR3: CASNGGQRTDTQYF